Sequencing of this T cell receptor beta chain was carried out in a study of T-cell memory formation after mild COVID-19 (dated by TCRdb to the early 2020s). Regarding the complete study: TCR sequence clusters from the two donors were largely donor specific. In a couple of donors, T-cell clones that expanded and contracted after mild COVID-19 were followed by sequencing TCRalpha and TCRbeta repertoires longitudinally. The cohort comprised two young, previously healthy adult volunteers, one female and one male. Here is what the overall study found, with its caveats: Only a couple of mild cases were covered by the study, and larger cohorts that include severe cases with pre-infection samples were considered necessary. Clones that contracted from day 15 to 85 showed balanced CD4/CD8 phenotypes, whereas a second wave of clones that expanded from day 15 to 37 leaned towards CD4+. The detection of some responding clones in pre-infection memory suggests that pre-existing cross-reactive memory T cells joined the SARS-CoV-2 response. Contracting CD4+ clones turned up mainly in the CM and EM memory subsets, whereas EMRA was where CD8+ clones were enriched. The second-wave clones that peaked on day 37 were not confirmed to be SARS-CoV-2 specific.

This clonotype occurred a few times. The target of this receptor is not known. Per-base quality was not reported, and no clone a single base away is much larger than it. Sequencing was carried out with an Illumina NovaSeq 6000. TCRalpha and TCRbeta cDNA libraries were built by 5'RACE with constant-segment primers, adding sample barcodes and unique molecular identifiers. RNA was extracted from every sample with Trizol reagent. Libraries were amplified in two PCR steps, with a second sample barcode and Illumina TruSeq adapters added in the second step. Sequencing of libraries was performed on an Illumina NovaSeq with 2 x 150 bp paired-end reads. As for the original processing: The reads were demultiplexed and collapsed into UMI-guided consensus sequences using migec v1.2.7. Using mixcr v2.1.11, UMI consensuses were aligned to TRA and TRB V and J templates and then assembled into clonotypes. Expanded or contracted clonotypes were those called significant by both edgeR and NoisET, with noise models trained on biological replicates. For edgeR calls, the cutoffs were a false discovery rate-adjusted p below 0.01 and a log2 fold-change threshold of 1. As an exploratory analysis of dynamics, max-normalized trajectories of the 1000 most abundant clonotypes were examined by PCA with hierarchical clustering. The CD4 or CD8 phenotype of responding clones was assigned using the separately sequenced CD4+ and CD8+ repertoires. The public reads were reanalyzed by TCRdb: fastp trimming at Q25, MiXCR alignment, in-frame beta chains only. Every entry covers one CDR3 protein and lists the most common genes and DNA from its rows. In this record, the V and J calls reflect TCRdb's handling and not the investigators' own analysis. Here the sample has 300,000 or so distinct CDR3 sequences; roughly 15% occur a single time. Together, the top ten hold 22% of the sample.

Ficoll-Paque density gradient centrifugation was used to isolate PBMCs. The CDR3 starts with the cysteine, ends with the phenylalanine, and has 14 residues. Left in the record is the CDR3 DNA by itself, 42 bases read in frame from the first base. Taken from the germline V gene (reference sequence), the CDR1 and CDR2 loops are GTSNPN and SVGIG. V and J are truncated by 2 bases and 2 bases respectively, leaving an intervening sequence of 10 bases. Sequences were obtained from PBMCs or a T cell subset sorted from them (not recorded which). The source is a man between 18 and 29 years old who had mild COVID-19 (a few samples of this study predate the infection). The sample titles of this study are shuffled in the database, so cell type and time point are left out; the donor was told from shared clones. Recombination linked TRBV30 to TRBJ1-3; 5 matching bases give a weak D call of TRBD1. CDR3 reads: CAWSQGGAGNTIYF. The nucleotides are TGTGCCTGGAGTCAGGGAGGAGCTGGAAACACCATATATTTT.